The rows below give T cell receptor beta chains drawn from one sample of a study of blood T cell repertoires in COVID-19. The repertoire was sequenced with immunoSEQ multiplex PCR; TCRdb's copy has only in-frame clones and lacks some. This table has roughly 380,000 clones, around 84% appearing once. Source material: peripheral blood. All receptors come from a human donor with acute or convalescent COVID-19. The donor label of this sample is uncertain. Both conserved end residues are part of each CDR3. The D gene is left open where the match is weak. A row's size may be missing; if present it is once, few, many or a size class.

clone size: .
J gene: TRBJ1-2
D gene: .
V gene: TRBV9
CDR3 DNA: TGTGCCAGCAGCGTAGGCCTCCCAGGAGGGGGCTACACCTTC
CDR3 protein: CASSVGLPGGGYTF

clone size: once
J gene: TRBJ2-1
D gene: .
V gene: TRBV7-9
CDR3 DNA: TGTGCCAGCAGCTCCACCGGAGACGGGGTATCCTACAATGAGCAGTTCTTC
CDR3 protein: CASSSTGDGVSYNEQFF

clone size: .
J gene: TRBJ2-5
D gene: TRBD2
V gene: TRBV5-1
CDR3 DNA: TGCGCCAGCAGCTTGGCGGCGGGACTAGTTAGGGAGACCCAGTACTTC
CDR3 protein: CASSLAAGLVRETQYF

clone size: once
J gene: TRBJ1-3
D gene: .
V gene: TRBV5-1
CDR3 DNA: TGCGCCAGCTCGAGTAGTTTCCGAAACACCATATATTTT
CDR3 protein: CASSSSFRNTIYF

clone size: .
J gene: TRBJ2-1
D gene: .
V gene: TRBV5-6
CDR3 DNA: TGTGCCAGCAGCTTGGGAGTGAGGTACAATGAGCAGTTCTTC
CDR3 protein: CASSLGVRYNEQFF

clone size: .
J gene: TRBJ1-1
D gene: .
V gene: TRBV6-5
CDR3 DNA: TGTGCCAGCAGTTTGGCGGGGTGGAACACTGAAGCTTTCTTT
CDR3 protein: CASSLAGWNTEAFF

clone size: few
J gene: TRBJ1-2
D gene: .
V gene: TRBV2
CDR3 DNA: TGTGCCAGCAGGACGGACGAGGGCGGCTACACCTTC
CDR3 protein: CASRTDEGGYTF

clone size: .
J gene: TRBJ2-3
D gene: .
V gene: TRBV18
CDR3 DNA: TGTGCCAGCTCACGAACTAGCACAGATACGCAGTATTTT
CDR3 protein: CASSRTSTDTQYF

clone size: .
J gene: TRBJ2-2
D gene: TRBD2
V gene: TRBV19
CDR3 DNA: TGTGCCAGTAGTCAATCTAGCGGGAGGGCTACCGGGGAGCTGTTTTTT
CDR3 protein: CASSQSSGRATGELFF

clone size: .
J gene: TRBJ1-3
D gene: .
V gene: TRBV19
CDR3 DNA: TGTGCCAGTAGCCCTCCGGGGGAACGGCGCGGCACCATATATTTT
CDR3 protein: CASSPPGERRGTIYF

clone size: .
J gene: TRBJ1-2
D gene: .
V gene: TRBV7-2
CDR3 DNA: TGTGCCAGCAGCCCGGGGGGTCAGGATGGCTACACCTTC
CDR3 protein: CASSPGGQDGYTF

clone size: .
J gene: TRBJ1-5
D gene: .
V gene: TRBV2
CDR3 DNA: TGTGCCAGTAAAGGGTCCAGGGGTAGCAATCAGCCCCAGCATTTT
CDR3 protein: CASKGSRGSNQPQHF

clone size: .
J gene: TRBJ2-1
D gene: .
V gene: TRBV5-4
CDR3 DNA: TGTGCCAGCAAAAGCGCCTCCTACAATGAGCAGTTCTTC
CDR3 protein: CASKSASYNEQFF

clone size: .
J gene: TRBJ2-7
D gene: TRBD1
V gene: TRBV28
CDR3 DNA: TGTGCCAGCAGGACAGGGTCGGTGCGCGAGCAGTACTTC
CDR3 protein: CASRTGSVREQYF

clone size: once
J gene: TRBJ1-2
D gene: .
V gene: TRBV28
CDR3 DNA: TGTGCCGGGTACAGGGTTAACTATGGCTACACCTTC
CDR3 protein: CAGYRVNYGYTF

clone size: few
J gene: TRBJ2-1
D gene: TRBD2
V gene: TRBV5-6
CDR3 DNA: TGTGCCAGCAGCTTGGCCGTGCTAGCGGGGGCCAATGAGCAGTTCTTC
CDR3 protein: CASSLAVLAGANEQFF

clone size: .
J gene: TRBJ1-2
D gene: TRBD1
V gene: TRBV19
CDR3 DNA: TGTGCCAGTAGGGGACAGGGGGCGGACTATGGCTACACCTTC
CDR3 protein: CASRGQGADYGYTF

clone size: .
J gene: TRBJ1-2
D gene: .
V gene: TRBV4-1
CDR3 DNA: TGCGCCAGCAGCCAAGGATTGGCAGTTAACTATGGCTACACCTTC
CDR3 protein: CASSQGLAVNYGYTF

clone size: few
J gene: TRBJ1-1
D gene: .
V gene: TRBV4-1
CDR3 DNA: TGCGCCAGCAGCCAAGAATGGGGCAGGGCCAACACTGAAGCTTTCTTT
CDR3 protein: CASSQEWGRANTEAFF

clone size: .
J gene: TRBJ2-1
D gene: TRBD2
V gene: TRBV2
CDR3 DNA: TGTGCCAGCGGAGGGACTAGCGGGAGTGTAGGGCAGTTCTTC
CDR3 protein: CASGGTSGSVGQFF

clone size: .
J gene: TRBJ1-1
D gene: .
V gene: TRBV7-9
CDR3 DNA: TGTGCCAGCAGCCAAACGGCGCGCAGGGGCACTGAAGCTTTCTTT
CDR3 protein: CASSQTARRGTEAFF

clone size: once
J gene: TRBJ1-2
D gene: .
V gene: TRBV7-9
CDR3 DNA: TGTGCCAGCAGCTTAAAAGGGGATGGCTACACCTTC
CDR3 protein: CASSLKGDGYTF

clone size: .
J gene: TRBJ1-2
D gene: .
V gene: TRBV14
CDR3 DNA: TGTGCCAGCAGCGCACTTGATGAACGGTATGGCTACACCTTC
CDR3 protein: CASSALDERYGYTF

clone size: .
J gene: TRBJ2-1
D gene: TRBD1
V gene: TRBV5-5
CDR3 DNA: TGTGCCAGCAGCTCGACAGGGACCTCCTACAATGAGCAGTTCTTC
CDR3 protein: CASSSTGTSYNEQFF

clone size: .
J gene: TRBJ2-1
D gene: .
V gene: TRBV3-1/TRBV3-2
CDR3 DNA: TGTGCCAGCAGCGCAGACTCAAGTAAGAGCTCCTACAATGAGCAGTTCTTC
CDR3 protein: CASSADSSKSSYNEQFF

clone size: .
J gene: TRBJ2-5
D gene: .
V gene: TRBV5-4
CDR3 DNA: TGTGCCAGCAGCTTCGGACAAGAAGAGACCCAGTACTTC
CDR3 protein: CASSFGQEETQYF

clone size: .
J gene: TRBJ2-1
D gene: TRBD2
V gene: TRBV7-8
CDR3 DNA: TGTGCCAGCAGCTTAGTCATCCCACTAGCGGGGGGCGATGAGCAGTTCTTC
CDR3 protein: CASSLVIPLAGGDEQFF

clone size: .
J gene: TRBJ1-2
D gene: .
V gene: TRBV28
CDR3 DNA: TGTGCCAGCAGTTTTGGAGGGAGCTATGGCTACACCTTC
CDR3 protein: CASSFGGSYGYTF

clone size: .
J gene: TRBJ2-2
D gene: .
V gene: TRBV5-1
CDR3 DNA: TGCGCCAGCAGCTTGACTTCGAACACCGGGGAGCTGTTTTTT
CDR3 protein: CASSLTSNTGELFF

clone size: .
J gene: TRBJ2-7
D gene: TRBD1
V gene: TRBV5-1
CDR3 DNA: TGCGCCAGCAGCACCAACCCACAGGGGGCTGACCCCTACGAGCAGTACTTC
CDR3 protein: CASSTNPQGADPYEQYF

clone size: once
J gene: TRBJ1-1
D gene: .
V gene: TRBV6-5
CDR3 DNA: TGTGCCAGCAGACTGACAGACATGAACACTGAAGCTTTCTTT
CDR3 protein: CASRLTDMNTEAFF

clone size: .
J gene: TRBJ1-2
D gene: .
V gene: TRBV4-1
CDR3 DNA: TGCGCCAGCTCCGGGGTGCACTATGGCTACACCTTC
CDR3 protein: CASSGVHYGYTF

clone size: .
J gene: TRBJ1-3
D gene: TRBD1
V gene: TRBV6-5
CDR3 DNA: TGTGCCAGCAGTTTTGGGACAGTTCAAAACACCATATATTTT
CDR3 protein: CASSFGTVQNTIYF

clone size: .
J gene: TRBJ2-3
D gene: TRBD2
V gene: TRBV4-2
CDR3 DNA: TGTGCCAGCAGCCAAGGGTGGGGGGGGATCGCTAGCACAGATACGCAGTATTTT
CDR3 protein: CASSQGWGGIASTDTQYF

clone size: .
J gene: TRBJ1-6
D gene: .
V gene: TRBV3-1/TRBV3-2
CDR3 DNA: TGTGCCAGCAGCCAAGTCGGCGGGGGACCGTCACCCCTCCACTTT
CDR3 protein: CASSQVGGGPSPLHF

clone size: .
J gene: TRBJ1-2
D gene: .
V gene: TRBV27
CDR3 DNA: TGTGCCAGCAGTCCCCGCGACTACACCTTC
CDR3 protein: CASSPRDYTF

clone size: .
J gene: TRBJ2-7
D gene: TRBD2
V gene: TRBV6-5
CDR3 DNA: TGTGCCAGCAGGCCCTTAGCGGGGAACTCCTACGAGCAGTACTTC
CDR3 protein: CASRPLAGNSYEQYF

clone size: once
J gene: TRBJ1-6
D gene: .
V gene: TRBV28
CDR3 DNA: TGTGCCAGCAGTTTATTGCGGGGTAATTCACCCCTCCACTTT
CDR3 protein: CASSLLRGNSPLHF

clone size: .
J gene: TRBJ2-7
D gene: .
V gene: TRBV27
CDR3 DNA: TGTGCCAGCAGTTTATCCGGGAGAGCCCACGAGCAGTACTTC
CDR3 protein: CASSLSGRAHEQYF

clone size: .
J gene: TRBJ1-1
D gene: .
V gene: TRBV18
CDR3 DNA: TGTGCCAGCCAACGGGGACAACCGCTGAACACTGAAGCTTTCTTT
CDR3 protein: CASQRGQPLNTEAFF

clone size: .
J gene: TRBJ1-1
D gene: .
V gene: TRBV18
CDR3 DNA: TGTGCCAGCTCCTTCGGTAGGGGGACTGAAGCTTTCTTT
CDR3 protein: CASSFGRGTEAFF

clone size: .
J gene: TRBJ1-1
D gene: TRBD1
V gene: TRBV7-9
CDR3 DNA: TGTGCCAGCAGCGGGACAGGGATGAACACTGAAGCTTTCTTT
CDR3 protein: CASSGTGMNTEAFF

clone size: .
J gene: TRBJ2-7
D gene: .
V gene: TRBV6-2/TRBV6-3
CDR3 DNA: TGTGCCAGCAGTTACGGGACACGAATTTCCTACGAGCAGTACTTC
CDR3 protein: CASSYGTRISYEQYF

clone size: .
J gene: TRBJ2-7
D gene: TRBD2
V gene: TRBV4-1
CDR3 DNA: TGCGCCAGCAGCCAAGAACTAGCGGGAGTGTACGGGGAGCAGTACTTC
CDR3 protein: CASSQELAGVYGEQYF

clone size: .
J gene: TRBJ1-1
D gene: .
V gene: TRBV28
CDR3 DNA: TGTGCCAGCAGTTTGGCCCCAGGGTCTGGGACTGAAGCTTTCTTT
CDR3 protein: CASSLAPGSGTEAFF

clone size: .
J gene: TRBJ1-2
D gene: TRBD1
V gene: TRBV6-5
CDR3 DNA: TGTGCCAGCAGTTACGTGGGGACAGGGTGGGACTATGGCTACACCTTC
CDR3 protein: CASSYVGTGWDYGYTF

clone size: .
J gene: TRBJ1-5
D gene: TRBD1
V gene: TRBV28
CDR3 DNA: TGTGCCAGCAATTTTCGACAGGGGAATAGCAATCAGCCCCAGCATTTT
CDR3 protein: CASNFRQGNSNQPQHF

clone size: few
J gene: TRBJ1-5
D gene: TRBD1
V gene: TRBV3-1/TRBV3-2
CDR3 DNA: TGTGCCAGCAGCCAAGAGTACAGGGGGCAGCCCCAGCATTTT
CDR3 protein: CASSQEYRGQPQHF

clone size: .
J gene: TRBJ2-1
D gene: TRBD1
V gene: TRBV15
CDR3 DNA: TGTGCCACCAGCAGAGACGACAGGGGCTCCTACAATGAGCAGTTCTTC
CDR3 protein: CATSRDDRGSYNEQFF

clone size: .
J gene: TRBJ1-2
D gene: .
V gene: TRBV5-1
CDR3 DNA: TGCGCCAGCCGAGGACAGACTAACTATGGCTACACCTTC
CDR3 protein: CASRGQTNYGYTF

clone size: .
J gene: TRBJ1-2
D gene: .
V gene: TRBV3-1/TRBV3-2
CDR3 DNA: TGTGCCAGCAGCCATCTCGACATTAACTATGGCTACACCTTC
CDR3 protein: CASSHLDINYGYTF

clone size: few
J gene: TRBJ1-1
D gene: TRBD1
V gene: TRBV28
CDR3 DNA: TGTGCCAGCAGTTTTTCCTGGACAGGGGGAAAGAAAGCTTTCTTT
CDR3 protein: CASSFSWTGGKKAFF

clone size: .
J gene: TRBJ1-4
D gene: .
V gene: TRBV7-9
CDR3 DNA: TGTGCCAGCAGCTCCTACAGAGAATTTAATGAAAAACTGTTTTTT
CDR3 protein: CASSSYREFNEKLFF

clone size: .
J gene: TRBJ2-2
D gene: .
V gene: TRBV9
CDR3 DNA: TGTGCCAGCAGCGTAGTGGCTGGTAACACCGGGGAGCTGTTTTTT
CDR3 protein: CASSVVAGNTGELFF

clone size: .
J gene: TRBJ1-4
D gene: .
V gene: TRBV18
CDR3 DNA: TGTGCCAGCTCCGGGGGAACTAATGAAAAACTGTTTTTT
CDR3 protein: CASSGGTNEKLFF